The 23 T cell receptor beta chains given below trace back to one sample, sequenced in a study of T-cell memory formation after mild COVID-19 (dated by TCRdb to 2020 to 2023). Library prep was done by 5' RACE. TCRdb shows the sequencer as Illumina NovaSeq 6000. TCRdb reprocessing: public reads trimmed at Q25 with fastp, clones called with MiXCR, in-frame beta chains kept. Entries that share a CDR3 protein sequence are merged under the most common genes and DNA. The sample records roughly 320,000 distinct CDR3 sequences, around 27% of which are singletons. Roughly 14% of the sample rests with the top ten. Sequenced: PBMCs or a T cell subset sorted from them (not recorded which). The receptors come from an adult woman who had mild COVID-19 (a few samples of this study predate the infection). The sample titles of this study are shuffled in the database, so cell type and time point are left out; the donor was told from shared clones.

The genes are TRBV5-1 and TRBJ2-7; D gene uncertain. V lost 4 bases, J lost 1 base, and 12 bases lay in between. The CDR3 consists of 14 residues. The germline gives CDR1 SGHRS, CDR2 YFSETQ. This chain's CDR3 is CASSGALRSYEQYF. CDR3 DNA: TGCGCCAGCAGCGGAGCATTGCGGTCCTACGAGCAGTACTTC.

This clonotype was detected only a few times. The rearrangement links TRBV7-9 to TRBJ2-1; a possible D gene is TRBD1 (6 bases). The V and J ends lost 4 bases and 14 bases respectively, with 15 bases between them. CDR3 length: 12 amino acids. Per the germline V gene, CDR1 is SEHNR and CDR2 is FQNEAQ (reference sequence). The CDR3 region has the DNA TGTGCCAGCAGCTCGAGACAGGACACGGAGTTCTTC. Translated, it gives CASSSRQDTEFF.

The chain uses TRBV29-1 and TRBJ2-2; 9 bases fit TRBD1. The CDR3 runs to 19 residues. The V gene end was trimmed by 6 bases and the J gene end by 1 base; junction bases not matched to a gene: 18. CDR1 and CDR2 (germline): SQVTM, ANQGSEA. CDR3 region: CSVDLRDREGGLNTGELFF. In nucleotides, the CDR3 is TGCAGCGTAGACCTCCGGGACAGGGAGGGGGGCCTGAACACCGGGGAGCTGTTTTTT.

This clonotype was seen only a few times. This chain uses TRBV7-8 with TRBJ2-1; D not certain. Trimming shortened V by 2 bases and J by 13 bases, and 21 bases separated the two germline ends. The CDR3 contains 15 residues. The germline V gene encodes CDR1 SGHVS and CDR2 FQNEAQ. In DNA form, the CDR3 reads TGTGCCAGCAGCTTAAAGCACAGTTTTGGTACGCACCAGTTCTTC. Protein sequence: CASSLKHSFGTHQFF. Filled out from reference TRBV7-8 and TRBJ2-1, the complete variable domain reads GAGVSQSPRYKVAKRGQDVALRCDPISGHVSLFWYQQALGQGPEFLTYFQNEAQLDKSGLPSDRFFAERPEGSVSTLKIQRTQQEDSAVYLCASSLKHSFGTHQFFGPGTRLTVL.

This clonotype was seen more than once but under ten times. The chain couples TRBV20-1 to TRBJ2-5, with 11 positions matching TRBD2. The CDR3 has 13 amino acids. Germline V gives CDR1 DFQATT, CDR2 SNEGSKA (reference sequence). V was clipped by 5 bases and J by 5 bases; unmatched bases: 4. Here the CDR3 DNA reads TGCAGTGCTGTAGCGGGGGGGCATGAGACCCAGTACTTC. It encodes CSAVAGGHETQYF.

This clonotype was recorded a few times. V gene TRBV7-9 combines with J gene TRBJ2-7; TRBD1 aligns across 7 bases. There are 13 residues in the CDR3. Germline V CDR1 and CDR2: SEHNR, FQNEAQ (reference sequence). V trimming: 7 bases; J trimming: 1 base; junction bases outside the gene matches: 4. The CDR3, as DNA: TGTGCCAGCAAGTTGACAGGGTCCTACGAGCAGTACTTC. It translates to CASKLTGSYEQYF. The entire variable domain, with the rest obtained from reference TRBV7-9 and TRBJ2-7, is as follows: DTGVSQNPRHKITKRGQNVTFRCDPISEHNRLYWYRQTLGQGPEFLTYFQNEAQLEKSRLLSDRFSAERPKGSFSTLEIQRTEQGDSAMYLCASKLTGSYEQYFGPGTRLTVT.

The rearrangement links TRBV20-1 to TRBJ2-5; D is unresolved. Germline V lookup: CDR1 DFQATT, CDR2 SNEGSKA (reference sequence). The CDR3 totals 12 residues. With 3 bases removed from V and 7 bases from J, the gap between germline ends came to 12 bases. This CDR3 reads CSASLAKGTQYF. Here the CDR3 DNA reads TGCAGTGCTAGTCTGGCCAAGGGGACCCAGTACTTC.

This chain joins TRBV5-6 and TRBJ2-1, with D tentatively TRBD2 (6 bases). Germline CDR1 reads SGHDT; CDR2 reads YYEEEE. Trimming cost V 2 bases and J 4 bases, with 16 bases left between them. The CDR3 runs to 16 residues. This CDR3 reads CASSFHSRGYYNEQFF. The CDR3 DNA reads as TGTGCCAGCAGCTTCCATTCGCGGGGCTATTACAATGAGCAGTTCTTC.

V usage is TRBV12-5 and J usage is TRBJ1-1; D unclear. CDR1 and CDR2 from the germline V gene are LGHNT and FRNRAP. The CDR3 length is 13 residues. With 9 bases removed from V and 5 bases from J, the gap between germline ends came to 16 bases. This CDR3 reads CASLTGSDTEAFF. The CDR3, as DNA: TGTGCTAGCTTGACCGGTTCGGATACTGAAGCTTTCTTT.

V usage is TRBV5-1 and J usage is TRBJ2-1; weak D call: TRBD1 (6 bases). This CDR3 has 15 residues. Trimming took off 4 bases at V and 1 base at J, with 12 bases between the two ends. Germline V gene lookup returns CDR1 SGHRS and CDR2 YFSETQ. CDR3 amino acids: CASSPVTGSYNEQFF. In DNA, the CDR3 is TGCGCCAGCAGCCCCGTTACAGGGTCCTACAATGAGCAGTTCTTC. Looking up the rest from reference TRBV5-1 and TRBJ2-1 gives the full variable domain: KAGVTQTPRYLIKTRGQQVTLSCSPISGHRSVSWYQQTPGQGLQFLFEYFSETQRNKGNFPGRFSGRQFSNSRSEMNVSTLELGDSALYLCASSPVTGSYNEQFFGPGTRLTVL.

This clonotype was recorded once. In DNA, the CDR3 is TGTGCCAGCAGCCACTATGAAAGATACAATGAGCAGTTCTTC. Translation: CASSHYERYNEQFF. The rearrangement uses TRBV3-1 and TRBJ2-1; no clear D gene. The CDR3 covers 14 residues. Looked up from germline, CDR1 is LGHDT and CDR2 is YNNKEL (reference sequence). With 3 bases removed from V and 4 bases from J, the gap between germline ends came to 10 bases.

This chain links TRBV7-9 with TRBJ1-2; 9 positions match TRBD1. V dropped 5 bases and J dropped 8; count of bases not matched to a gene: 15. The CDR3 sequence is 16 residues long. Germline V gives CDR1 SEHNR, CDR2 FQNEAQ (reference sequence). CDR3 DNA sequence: TGTGCCAGCAGCGTCAATCGGGACAGGGAAGTCGTGGGCTACACCTTC. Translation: CASSVNRDREVVGYTF.

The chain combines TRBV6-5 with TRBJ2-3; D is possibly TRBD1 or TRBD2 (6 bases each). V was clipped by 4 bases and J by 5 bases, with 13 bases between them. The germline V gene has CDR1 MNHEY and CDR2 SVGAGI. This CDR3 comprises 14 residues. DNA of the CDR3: TGTGCCAGCAGTTCCCGAGAGGGGGGAGATACGCAGTATTTT. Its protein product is CASSSREGGDTQYF.

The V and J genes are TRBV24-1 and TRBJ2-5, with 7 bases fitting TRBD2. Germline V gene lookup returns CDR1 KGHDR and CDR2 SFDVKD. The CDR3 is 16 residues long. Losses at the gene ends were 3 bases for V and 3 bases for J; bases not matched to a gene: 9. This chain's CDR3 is CATSDAREGFEETQYF. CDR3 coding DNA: TGTGCCACCAGTGATGCCAGGGAGGGATTCGAAGAGACCCAGTACTTC.

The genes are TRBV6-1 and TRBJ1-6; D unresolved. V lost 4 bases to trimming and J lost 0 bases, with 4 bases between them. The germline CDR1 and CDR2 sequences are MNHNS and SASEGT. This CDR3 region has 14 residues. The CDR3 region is CASSGGSYNSPLHF. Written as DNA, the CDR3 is TGTGCCAGCAGTGGGGGCTCCTATAATTCACCCCTCCACTTT.

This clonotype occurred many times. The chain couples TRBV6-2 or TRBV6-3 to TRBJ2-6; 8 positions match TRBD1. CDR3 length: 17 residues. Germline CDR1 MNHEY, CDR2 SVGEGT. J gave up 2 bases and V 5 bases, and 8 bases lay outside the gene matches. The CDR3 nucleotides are TGTGCCAGCAGTAGAGGACAGGGATGGGCTGGGGCCAACGTCCTGACTTTC. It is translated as CASSRGQGWAGANVLTF.

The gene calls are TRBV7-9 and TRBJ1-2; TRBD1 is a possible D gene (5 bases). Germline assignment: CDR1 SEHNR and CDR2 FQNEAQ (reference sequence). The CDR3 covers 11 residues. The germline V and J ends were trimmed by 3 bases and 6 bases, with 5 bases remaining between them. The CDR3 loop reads CASSLTDGYTF. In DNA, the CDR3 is TGTGCCAGCAGCTTGACAGATGGCTACACCTTC.

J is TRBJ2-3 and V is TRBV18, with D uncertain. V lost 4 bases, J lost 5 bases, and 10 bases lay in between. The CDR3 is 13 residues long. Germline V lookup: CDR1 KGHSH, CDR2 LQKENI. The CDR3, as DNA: TGTGCCAGCTCACGAACGGACGGAGATACGCAGTATTTT. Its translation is CASSRTDGDTQYF.

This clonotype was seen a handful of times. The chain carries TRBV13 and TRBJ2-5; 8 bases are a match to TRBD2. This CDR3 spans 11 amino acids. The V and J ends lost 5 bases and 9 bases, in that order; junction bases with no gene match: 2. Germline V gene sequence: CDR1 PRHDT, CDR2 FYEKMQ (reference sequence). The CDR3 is CASSREGAQYF. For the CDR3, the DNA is TGTGCCAGCAGCCGGGAGGGGGCCCAGTACTTC.

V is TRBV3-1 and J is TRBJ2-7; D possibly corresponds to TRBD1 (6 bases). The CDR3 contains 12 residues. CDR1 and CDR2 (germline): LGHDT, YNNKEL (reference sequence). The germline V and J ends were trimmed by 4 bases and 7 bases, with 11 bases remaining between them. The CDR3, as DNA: TGTGCCAGCAGCCGTTGGACAGAAGAGCAGTACTTC. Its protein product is CASSRWTEEQYF.

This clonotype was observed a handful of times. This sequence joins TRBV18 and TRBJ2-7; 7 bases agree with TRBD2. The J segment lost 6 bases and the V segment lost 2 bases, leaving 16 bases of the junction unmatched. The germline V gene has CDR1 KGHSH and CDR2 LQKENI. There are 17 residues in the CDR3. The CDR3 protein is CASSPIGVTRELGEQYF. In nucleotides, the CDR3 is TGTGCCAGCTCACCAATCGGGGTAACGCGGGAGTTGGGCGAGCAGTACTTC.

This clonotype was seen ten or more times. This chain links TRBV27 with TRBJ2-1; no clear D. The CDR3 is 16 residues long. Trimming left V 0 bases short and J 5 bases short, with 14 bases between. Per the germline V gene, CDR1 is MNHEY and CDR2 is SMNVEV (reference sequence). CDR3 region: CASSLSYQVRDNEQFF. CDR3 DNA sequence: TGTGCCAGCAGTTTATCTTATCAAGTTCGGGACAATGAGCAGTTCTTC.

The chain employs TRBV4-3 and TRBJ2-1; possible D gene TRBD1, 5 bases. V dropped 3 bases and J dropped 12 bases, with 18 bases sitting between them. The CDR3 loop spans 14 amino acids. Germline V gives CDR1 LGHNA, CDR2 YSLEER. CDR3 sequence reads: CASSHPSRVQGQFF. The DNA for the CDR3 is TGCGCCAGCAGCCATCCGTCCAGGGTTCAGGGGCAGTTCTTC.